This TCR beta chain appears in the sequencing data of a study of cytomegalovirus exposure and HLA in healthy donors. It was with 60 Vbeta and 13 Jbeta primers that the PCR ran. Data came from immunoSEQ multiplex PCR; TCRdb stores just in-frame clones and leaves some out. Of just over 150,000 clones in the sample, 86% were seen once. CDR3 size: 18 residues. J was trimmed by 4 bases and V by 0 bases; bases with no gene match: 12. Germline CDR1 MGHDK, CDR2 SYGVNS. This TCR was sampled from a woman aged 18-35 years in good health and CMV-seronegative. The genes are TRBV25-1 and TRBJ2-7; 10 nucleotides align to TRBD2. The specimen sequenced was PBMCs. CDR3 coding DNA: TGTGCCAGCAGTGAATATGTGCACACTCTAGCGGGGGAATACGAGCAGTACTTC. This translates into CASSEYVHTLAGEYEQYF.